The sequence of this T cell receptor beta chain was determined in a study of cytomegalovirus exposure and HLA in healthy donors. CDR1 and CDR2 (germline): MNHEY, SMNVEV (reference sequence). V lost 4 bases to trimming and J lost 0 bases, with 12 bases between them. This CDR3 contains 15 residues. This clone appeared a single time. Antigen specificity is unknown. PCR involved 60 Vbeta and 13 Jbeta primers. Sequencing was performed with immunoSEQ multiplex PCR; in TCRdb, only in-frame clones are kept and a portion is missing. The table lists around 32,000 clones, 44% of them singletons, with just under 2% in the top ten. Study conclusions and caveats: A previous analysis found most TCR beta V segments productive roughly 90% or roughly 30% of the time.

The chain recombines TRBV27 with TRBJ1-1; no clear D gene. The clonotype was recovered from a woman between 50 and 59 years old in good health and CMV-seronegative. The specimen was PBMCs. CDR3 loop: CASSSGVSMNTEAFF. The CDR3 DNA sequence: TGTGCCAGCAGTTCGGGTGTGTCCATGAACACTGAAGCTTTCTTT.